One sample yielded the 19 T cell receptor beta chains listed below, sequenced in a study of graft-versus-host responses after intestinal transplantation. Graft material was processed, releasing intraepithelial and lamina propria lymphocytes. Measured with immunoSEQ multiplex PCR; TCRdb has only the in-frame clones, and not every one. The sample comprises some 16,000 clones, less than 85% of which are singletons, and around 6% rests with the top ten. The material sequenced was ileum tissue, taken 17 days after transplant. The origin of the receptors is a human patient who received an intestinal transplant, so some T cells may come from the graft donor.

The rearrangement joins TRBV4-1 to TRBJ2-7, with TRBD1 identical over 9 bases. CDR1 and CDR2 from the germline V gene are MGHRA and YSYEKL. This CDR3 has 16 amino acids. The trim removed 4 bases at V and 6 bases at J, leaving 13 bases unmatched. As DNA, the CDR3 is TGCGCCAGCAGCCCCAACGCGGGACAGGGACTCCTCGAGCAGTACTTC. Translating it yields CASSPNAGQGLLEQYF.

This clone was picked up one time. The chain uses TRBV5-1 and TRBJ2-7, with D maybe TRBD1 (6 bases). Trimming took off 0 bases at V and 2 bases at J, with 9 bases between the two ends. The germline gives CDR1 SGHRS, CDR2 YFSETQ. The CDR3 loop spans 14 amino acids. The CDR3 loop reads CASSLGGQTYEQYF. CDR3 nucleotides: TGCGCCAGCAGCTTGGGTGGACAGACCTACGAGCAGTACTTC. Complete variable domain (other parts from reference TRBV5-1 and TRBJ2-7): KAGVTQTPRYLIKTRGQQVTLSCSPISGHRSVSWYQQTPGQGLQFLFEYFSETQRNKGNFPGRFSGRQFSNSRSEMNVSTLELGDSALYLCASSLGGQTYEQYFGPGTRLTVT.

This clone showed up just once. The V gene is TRBV14, the J gene TRBJ2-5, with a weak D call TRBD1 (5 bases). The J call may be faulty, since TRBJ2-7 better matches the DNA end. The CDR3 sequence is 15 residues long. Germline V gene data show CDR1 as SGHDN and CDR2 as FVKESK. The CDR3 sequence is CASSLVRAGKYEQYF. CDR3 coding DNA: TGTGCCAGCAGTCTCGTCCGGGCAGGGAAGTACGAGCAGTACTTC.

This clone showed up just once. The CDR3: CAWRGGYTGELFF. The CDR3 DNA sequence: TGTGCCTGGAGGGGCGGCTACACCGGGGAGCTGTTTTTT. The chain employs TRBV30 and TRBJ2-2, with D unresolved. CDR1 is GTSNPN, CDR2 SVGIG, per germline (reference sequence). V shed 3 bases and J shed 3 bases, with 8 bases lying between them. The CDR3 spans 13 residues. The whole variable domain, remainder taken from reference TRBV30 and TRBJ2-2, is SQTIHQWPATLVQPVGSPLSLECTVEGTSNPNLYWYRQAAGRGLQLLFYSVGIGQISSEVPQNLSASRPQDRQFILSSKKLLLSDSGFYLCAWRGGYTGELFFGEGSRLTVL.

The chain joins TRBV2 to TRBJ2-1, with 10 positions matching TRBD2. In germline, CDR1 is SNHLY, CDR2 FYNNEI. The CDR3 extends over 14 amino acids. The V gene end was trimmed by 7 bases and the J gene end by 9 bases; junction bases not matched to a gene: 9. CDR3 coding DNA: TGTGCCAGCATCGAGGAGCGGGGGGGCGCTGAGCAGTTCTTC. This sequence encodes CASIEERGGAEQFF. The full variable domain, with the rest looked up from reference TRBV2 and TRBJ2-1, is EPEVTQTPSHQVTQMGQEVILRCVPISNHLYFYWYRQILGQKVEFLVSFYNNEISEKSEIFDDQFSVERPDGSNFTLKIRSTKLEDSAMYFCASIEERGGAEQFFGPGTRLTVL.

This chain joins TRBV28 and TRBJ2-7, with 7 positions matching TRBD2. CDR3 length equals 14 residues. Unmatched junction bases numbered 9, after V lost 3 bases and J lost 7 bases. The germline gives CDR1 MDHEN, CDR2 SYDVKM. CDR3 coding DNA: TGTGCCAGCAGTTTGGCAGCGGGACCGCTGGAGCAGTACTTC. Its protein is CASSLAAGPLEQYF.

This chain connects TRBV4-1 to TRBJ1-4; D remains unclear. The CDR3 length is 13 residues. Trimming cost V 0 bases and J 12 bases, with 11 bases left between them. Per germline, CDR1 MGHRA and CDR2 YSYEKL. Here the CDR3 DNA reads TGCGCCAGCAGCCAAGATCTGGGATTCCAACTGTTTTTT. It yields the protein CASSQDLGFQLFF.

V usage is TRBV2 and J usage is TRBJ1-4; D remains ambiguous. This CDR3 is 14 amino acids long. Germline lookup yields CDR1 SNHLY and CDR2 FYNNEI. Trimming stripped 8 bases from V and 7 bases from J, with 17 bases between. The chain's CDR3 is CASGKLFRSEKLFF. The CDR3 DNA reads TGTGCCAGCGGCAAGCTTTTTCGGAGTGAAAAACTGTTTTTT.

J is TRBJ2-5 and V is TRBV7-2, with D unresolved. CDR3 length: 14 residues. Germline CDR1 and CDR2: SGHTA and FQGNSA. V shed 0 bases and J shed 2 bases, with 7 bases lying between them. In nucleotides, the CDR3 is TGTGCCAGCAGCTTAGCCTACTCTCAAGAGACCCAGTACTTC. Its translation: CASSLAYSQETQYF.

This clone was detected only a few times. This chain uses TRBV6-6 with TRBJ1-2; D gene uncertain. This CDR3 has 13 amino acids. Trimming pared 10 bases from V and 5 bases from J, leaving 17 bases between. Germline V gene lookup returns CDR1 MNHNY and CDR2 SVGAGI (reference sequence). This CDR3 is CATCSLQAYGYTF. DNA of the CDR3: TGTGCCACCTGTTCCCTCCAAGCTTATGGCTACACCTTC.

The chain recombines TRBV18 with TRBJ1-2; D is possibly TRBD1 (5 bases). Germline-derived CDR1 and CDR2 are KGHSH and LQKENI. This CDR3 has 16 residues. V was trimmed by 3 bases and J by 8 bases, leaving 22 bases between them. The CDR3 here is CASSPTYRTTARGYTF. Written as DNA, the CDR3 is TGTGCCAGCTCACCGACTTACCGGACAACGGCGCGGGGCTACACCTTC.

The chain combines TRBV15 with TRBJ1-5; unclear D gene. Germline lookup yields CDR1 LNHNV and CDR2 YYDKDF (reference sequence). Between the trimmed V and J ends, which lost 3 bases and 4 bases, there was a span of 7 bases. The CDR3 totals 13 residues. The CDR3 bases are TGTGCCACCAGCAGTAGTGTTAATCAGCCCCAGCATTTT. Translation: CATSSSVNQPQHF.

This clone was seen only a few times. The chain uses TRBV6-6 and TRBJ2-2; 13 bases map to TRBD2. This CDR3 is built from 15 residues. V gave up 5 bases and J gave up 7 bases; unmatched junction bases: 4. CDR1 MNHNY and CDR2 SVGAGI come from the germline V gene (reference sequence). The CDR3 protein is CASSATSGRSGELFF. The CDR3 DNA is TGTGCCAGCAGTGCGACTAGCGGGAGGAGCGGGGAGCTGTTTTTT.

A remark on this clone: The sample carries other DNA sequences with the same CDR3. This chain joins TRBV5-1 and TRBJ2-1; 9 nucleotides line up with TRBD2. This CDR3 has 12 residues. V shed 4 bases and J 14 bases; nucleotides not matched to a gene: 7. Looked up from germline, CDR1 is SGHRS and CDR2 is YFSETQ. The CDR3 sequence: CASSVPGTSKFF. CDR3 sequence (DNA): TGCGCCAGCAGCGTACCCGGGACTAGCAAGTTCTTC.

A single count supports this clone. The rearrangement joins TRBV28 to TRBJ2-5, with TRBD2 identical over 8 bases. Germline lookup yields CDR1 MDHEN and CDR2 SYDVKM. This CDR3 region has 15 residues. Trimming at V came to 6 bases and at J to 4 bases, leaving 10 bases not matched to a gene. The CDR3 spells CASSSSGGRLETQYF. The CDR3 DNA reads as TGTGCCAGCAGCTCTTCGGGGGGGCGCTTAGAGACCCAGTACTTC. Based on the CDR3 plus reference TRBV28 and TRBJ2-5, the full variable domain is DVKVTQSSRYLVKRTGEKVFLECVQDMDHENMFWYRQDPGLGLRLIYFSYDVKMKEKGDIPEGYSVSREKKERFSLILESASTNQTSMYLCASSSSGGRLETQYFGPGTRLLVL.

This chain links TRBV27 with TRBJ2-1, with unresolved D. Per the germline V gene, CDR1 is MNHEY and CDR2 is SMNVEV (reference sequence). The CDR3 covers 13 residues. The ends were cut back, 3 bases at V and 0 bases at J, with 3 bases in the middle. CDR3 DNA sequence: TGTGCCAGCAGTTTTTTCTCCTACAATGAGCAGTTCTTC. Protein sequence: CASSFFSYNEQFF.

This clone was found a few times. The chain links TRBV4-2 to TRBJ1-1, with unresolved D. CDR1 is LGHNA and CDR2 is YNFKEQ in the germline V gene. The CDR3 is made up of 15 amino acids. V was clipped by 0 bases and J by 5 bases, with 13 bases between them. The CDR3 spells CASSQELPLRTEAFF. The CDR3 DNA reads TGTGCCAGCAGCCAAGAACTCCCGTTGAGGACTGAAGCTTTCTTT.

This rearrangement joins TRBV19 to TRBJ2-7; 9 bases align to TRBD2. J was trimmed by 2 bases and V by 7 bases; bases with no gene match: 12. Germline CDR1 and CDR2: LNHDA and SQIVND (reference sequence). CDR3 length equals 16 residues. The CDR3 reads CASKWAGGPGTYEQYF. The CDR3 nucleotides are TGTGCCAGTAAGTGGGCGGGAGGGCCCGGCACCTACGAGCAGTACTTC.

Concerning this clone itself: Its ends do not fully match the called genes, so a read error is possible. The chain is built from TRBV6-6 and TRBJ1-4; D is perhaps TRBD1 (5 bases). The CDR3 is made up of 11 amino acids. In germline, CDR1 is MNHNY, CDR2 SVGAGI (reference sequence). The CDR3 DNA reads TGTGCCAGCAATCGGCAGGGAAGCTTACTTTTT. This sequence encodes CASNRQGSLLF.